One sample yielded the 5 T cell receptor beta chains listed below, sequenced in a study of blood T cell repertoires in COVID-19. Method: immunoSEQ multiplex PCR; TCRdb's copy keeps in-frame clones and lacks some. This table holds 55,000 to 80,000 clones, approximately 77% found once. The sample taken for sequencing was peripheral blood. Receptors originate from a woman aged 70-85 years with acute or convalescent COVID-19.

V and J are TRBV5-1 and TRBJ1-1; 10 nucleotides agree with TRBD1. The J segment lost 5 bases and the V segment lost 2 bases, leaving 3 bases of the junction unmatched. CDR1 and CDR2 (germline): SGHRS, YFSETQ. This CDR3 has 14 residues. The CDR3 DNA reads TGCGCCAGCAGCTTCCCGGGACAGGGGACTGAAGCTTTCTTT. Its translation: CASSFPGQGTEAFF. Together with reference TRBV5-1 and TRBJ1-1, the CDR3 gives the full variable domain: KAGVTQTPRYLIKTRGQQVTLSCSPISGHRSVSWYQQTPGQGLQFLFEYFSETQRNKGNFPGRFSGRQFSNSRSEMNVSTLELGDSALYLCASSFPGQGTEAFFGQGTRLTVV.

This sequence joins TRBV5-1 and TRBJ1-2; tentative D call: TRBD1 (5 bases). The germline CDR1 and CDR2 sequences are SGHRS and YFSETQ. There are 14 residues in the CDR3. V shed 5 bases and J shed 6 bases, with 17 bases lying between them. CDR3 DNA: TGCGCCAGCAGTCTCCGTCCGGGGGAAGATGGCTACACCTTC. Its translation is CASSLRPGEDGYTF. The whole variable domain, remainder taken from reference TRBV5-1 and TRBJ1-2, is KAGVTQTPRYLIKTRGQQVTLSCSPISGHRSVSWYQQTPGQGLQFLFEYFSETQRNKGNFPGRFSGRQFSNSRSEMNVSTLELGDSALYLCASSLRPGEDGYTFGSGTRLTVV.

For this clone: The same CDR3 is also encoded by other DNA sequences in this sample. The J gene is TRBJ1-4, the V gene TRBV4-3, with unresolved D. The CDR3 is 13 amino acids. Trimming pared 0 bases from V and 8 bases from J, leaving 7 bases between. CDR1 and CDR2 (germline): LGHNA, YSLEER. This chain's CDR3 is CASSQDRREKLFF. The CDR3 DNA is TGCGCCAGCAGCCAAGATCGGCGGGAAAAACTGTTTTTT.

The CDR3 coding sequence is TGTGCCACACGAACTAGCACAGATACGCAGTATTTT. Its translation is CATRTSTDTQYF. The rearrangement joins TRBV12-3 or TRBV12-4 to TRBJ2-3; D remains unclear. V lost 10 bases and J lost 0, with 8 bases in between. The CDR3 contains 12 residues.

V is TRBV2 and J is TRBJ1-1; 9 positions match TRBD1. CDR3 length: 13 amino acids. From germline, CDR1 is SNHLY and CDR2 FYNNEI. V gave up 7 bases and J gave up 4 bases; unmatched junction bases: 4. The CDR3: CASKRDRATEAFF. The DNA for the CDR3 is TGTGCCAGCAAGAGGGACAGGGCCACTGAAGCTTTCTTT.